These 8 T cell receptor beta chains originate from one sample sequenced in a study of T cell responses to AZD1222 COVID-19 vaccine. Repertoires were generated with immunoSEQ multiplex PCR, while TCRdb's copy carries only in-frame clones and drops some. The sample consists of some 190,000 clones, around 88% of them appearing once. Specimen: peripheral blood, collected on day 0 of AZD1222 vaccination. These receptors were obtained from an adult in good health.

This clone was seen once. The rearrangement joins TRBV7-9 to TRBJ1-6; 7 bases line up with TRBD1. Germline V gene lookup returns CDR1 SEHNR and CDR2 FQNEAQ (reference sequence). There are 18 residues in the CDR3. V lost 4 bases, J lost 0 bases, and 9 bases stayed unmatched. The CDR3, as DNA: TGTGCCAGCAGCTCGGCCGGACAGGAGAGCTCCTATAATTCACCCCTCCACTTT. Its protein product is CASSSAGQESSYNSPLHF.

The V and J genes are TRBV3-1 (or the pseudogene TRBV3-2) and TRBJ2-7; 8 nucleotides align to TRBD2. Germline-derived CDR1 and CDR2 are LGHDT and YNNKEL (reference sequence). CDR3 length equals 15 residues. J gave up 0 bases and V 3 bases, and 4 bases lay outside the gene matches. For the CDR3, the DNA is TGTGCCAGCAGCCAGATAGCGGGGCCCTCCTACGAGCAGTACTTC. It specifies CASSQIAGPSYEQYF.

V usage is TRBV24-1 and J usage is TRBJ2-2, with D possibly TRBD1 on 6 matching bases. The CDR3 is 16 residues long. V lost 4 bases and J lost 0, with 11 bases in between. CDR1 is KGHDR and CDR2 is SFDVKD in the germline V gene. In DNA form, the CDR3 reads TGTGCCACCAGTGACCGGGGACACACGAACACCGGGGAGCTGTTTTTT. The encoded protein is CATSDRGHTNTGELFF.

This chain uses TRBV5-4 with TRBJ2-1, with TRBD2 matching 9 bases. Germline values: CDR1 SGHNT, CDR2 YYREEE (reference sequence). The CDR3 is 17 residues long. V shed 3 bases, J shed 4 bases, and the junction held 11 bases outside the gene matches. The CDR3 reads CASSSKRRGGPYNEQFF. CDR3 DNA: TGTGCCAGCAGCTCGAAGCGGCGGGGGGGCCCGTACAATGAGCAGTTCTTC.

The rearrangement uses TRBV15 and TRBJ1-5, with 10 bases identical to TRBD1. This CDR3 is 16 amino acids long. With V trimmed by 3 bases and J by 3 bases, 5 bases remained unmatched. The germline CDR1 and CDR2 sequences are LNHNV and YYDKDF (reference sequence). The CDR3 loop is CATSSWDRGINQPQHF. The CDR3 nucleotides are TGTGCCACCAGCAGCTGGGACAGGGGAATCAATCAGCCCCAGCATTTT. Combining the CDR3 with reference TRBV15 and TRBJ1-5 gives the whole variable domain DAMVIQNPRYQVTQFGKPVTLSCSQTLNHNVMYWYQQKSSQAPKLLFHYYDKDFNNEADTPDNFQSRRPNTSFCFLDIRSPGLGDTAMYLCATSSWDRGINQPQHFGDGTRLSIL.

The chain joins TRBV7-3 to TRBJ2-1, with TRBD2 matching over 12 bases. CDR1 and CDR2 (germline): SGHTA, FQGTGA. With V trimmed by 5 bases and J by 0 bases, 8 bases remained unmatched. The CDR3 loop spans 18 amino acids. The CDR3 reads CASSRGASGGASYNEQFF. The CDR3 DNA sequence: TGTGCCAGCAGCCGAGGAGCTAGCGGGGGGGCCTCCTACAATGAGCAGTTCTTC.

The chain joins TRBV5-8 to TRBJ1-2; D ambiguous. V was shortened by 0 bases and J by 4 bases, with 7 bases between the two germline ends. CDR3 length equals 13 residues. In germline, CDR1 is SGHTS, CDR2 YDEGEE. The CDR3 spells CASSLGPSYGYTF. Written as DNA, the CDR3 is TGTGCCAGCAGCTTGGGGCCGAGCTATGGCTACACCTTC.

There are a few counts of this clone. The chain uses TRBV6-4 and TRBJ1-2, with a tentative D call TRBD1 (5 bases). V was trimmed by 3 bases and J by 4 bases, leaving 12 bases between them. Germline assignment: CDR1 MRHNA and CDR2 SNTAGT. This CDR3 is built from 14 residues. CDR3 nucleotides: TGTGCCAGCAGTGAAGACAGCGGTGGCTATGGCTACACCTTC. This sequence encodes CASSEDSGGYGYTF.